The T cell receptor (beta chain) described here comes from a study of cytomegalovirus exposure and HLA in healthy donors. The wider study: Researchers previously reported finding 90 million to 120 million unique TCR beta sequences from about 200 million T cells. Study results and limitations: Within the data, a cluster of highly shared sequence variants was likely a sequencing artifact. Researchers catalogued some 160 TCR beta chains as cytomegalovirus-associated. Presence/absence analyses rested on an assumption that sequencing depth was roughly uniform across donors.

Vbeta (60) and Jbeta (13) primers were used in the PCR. Measured with immunoSEQ multiplex PCR; TCRdb has only the in-frame clones, and not every one. The sample has 150,000 to 200,000 clones. About this clone: Its antigen is unidentified.

Sequences were obtained from PBMCs. The TCR sequence derives from a man aged 25 to 45 in good health and CMV-seronegative.

The CDR3 sequence: CASSTTGTVGNTIYF. CDR3 DNA: TGTGCCAGTAGTACTACTGGGACAGTCGGAAACACCATATATTTT. The genes are TRBV19 and TRBJ1-3; 7 bases line up with TRBD1. In germline, CDR1 is LNHDA, CDR2 SQIVND (reference sequence). The length of the CDR3 is 15 residues. J lost 4 bases, V lost 4 bases, and 7 bases had no gene match.